Listed here are 27 T cell receptor beta chains from one sample, sequenced in a study of blood T cell repertoires in COVID-19. The table came from immunoSEQ multiplex PCR; TCRdb's copy has only in-frame clones and leaves some out. The table lists 90,000 to 150,000 clones, just under 90% of them singletons. The sequenced sample was peripheral blood. The receptor set was obtained from a woman in her forties or fifties with acute or convalescent COVID-19.

V is TRBV9 and J is TRBJ2-5, with a possible D match to TRBD1 (5 bases). V lost 0 bases and J 1 base, leaving 7 bases between the germline ends. The V gene's germline CDR1 is SGDLS and CDR2 YYNGEE. The CDR3 sequence is 14 residues long. CDR3 protein: CASSVEGRQETQYF. In nucleotides, the CDR3 is TGTGCCAGCAGCGTAGAGGGGCGCCAAGAGACCCAGTACTTC.

The chain has TRBV9 and TRBJ2-2, with TRBD2 identical over 13 bases. Germline loops: CDR1 SGDLS, CDR2 YYNGEE. V trimming: 4 bases; J trimming: 6 bases; junction bases outside the gene matches: 3. CDR3 length: 15 residues. CDR3 region: CASSHGLAGAGELFF. The CDR3 region has the DNA TGTGCCAGCAGCCACGGACTAGCGGGGGCCGGGGAGCTGTTTTTT.

V usage is TRBV19 and J usage is TRBJ2-1; D may be TRBD2 (6 bases). With 7 bases removed from V and 4 bases from J, the gap between germline ends came to 20 bases. This CDR3 comprises 16 residues. Germline V lookup: CDR1 LNHDA, CDR2 SQIVND (reference sequence). DNA for the CDR3: TGTGCCAGTACCCATAGCGGAGGAAGCCTTTACAATGAGCAGTTCTTC. It encodes CASTHSGGSLYNEQFF.

The V and J genes are TRBV24-1 and TRBJ2-1, with TRBD2 matching over 9 bases. The length of the CDR3 is 15 residues. Trimming at V came to 9 bases and at J to 7 bases, leaving 12 bases not matched to a gene. Germline assignment: CDR1 KGHDR and CDR2 SFDVKD. CDR3 amino acids: CATAMSSGGRNEQFF. CDR3 coding DNA: TGTGCCACCGCGATGAGCAGCGGGGGGCGGAATGAGCAGTTCTTC.

V and J are TRBV7-2 and TRBJ2-3, with 9 bases identical to TRBD2. The CDR3 sequence is 15 residues long. V lost 4 bases and J lost 1; bases outside the gene matches: 3. The germline CDR1 and CDR2 sequences are SGHTA and FQGNSA. This CDR3 reads CASSSSGTRTDTQYF. CDR3 sequence (DNA): TGTGCCAGCAGCTCTAGCGGGACTCGCACAGATACGCAGTATTTT.

The gene calls are TRBV6-5 and TRBJ2-1; no definite D call. Germline V gene sequence: CDR1 MNHEY, CDR2 SVGAGI. This CDR3 comprises 13 residues. With 7 bases removed from V and 5 bases from J, the gap between germline ends came to 12 bases. In DNA, the CDR3 is TGTGCCAGCAAAACTACCAATAACAATGAGCAGTTCTTC. This gives the protein CASKTTNNNEQFF.

The chain employs TRBV18 and TRBJ1-3; 9 bases agree with TRBD1. Germline-derived CDR1 and CDR2 are KGHSH and LQKENI. CDR3 length equals 15 residues. V gave up 3 bases and J gave up 2 bases; unmatched junction bases: 2. The CDR3 DNA reads TGTGCCAGCTCACCGGACAGGGGCCCTGGAAACACCATATATTTT. Residues: CASSPDRGPGNTIYF.

CDR3 DNA sequence: TGCGCCAGCAGCAACAGGGACTATGGCTACACCTTC. It is translated as CASSNRDYGYTF. The V and J genes are TRBV4-3 and TRBJ1-2; D may be TRBD1 (6 bases). The germline V gene encodes CDR1 LGHNA and CDR2 YSLEER. Trimming pared 5 bases from V and 3 bases from J, leaving 7 bases between. CDR3 size: 12 residues.

The rearrangement uses TRBV20-1 and TRBJ2-5, with a weak D call TRBD2 (5 bases). Trimming took off 3 bases at V and 2 bases at J, with 10 bases between the two ends. The CDR3 extends over 13 amino acids. Looked up from germline, CDR1 is DFQATT and CDR2 is SNEGSKA (reference sequence). The CDR3 is CSASRETQETQYF. CDR3 coding DNA: TGCAGTGCTAGTAGGGAGACGCAAGAGACCCAGTACTTC.

In its sample, this clone was seen once. For the CDR3, the DNA is TGTGCCAGCAGCCGAAGGTGGGCCGGACTTAGGAATGAGCAGTTCTTC. This sequence encodes CASSRRWAGLRNEQFF. The rearrangement links TRBV5-6 to TRBJ2-1; D possibly corresponds to TRBD2 (5 bases). Looked up from germline, CDR1 is SGHDT and CDR2 is YYEEEE. V was pared by 4 bases and J by 7 bases, with 21 bases between. The CDR3 totals 16 residues.

V usage is TRBV19 and J usage is TRBJ2-3, with D possibly being TRBD1 (5 bases). V was clipped by 7 bases and J by 1 base, with 9 bases between them. The CDR3 length is 13 residues. In germline, CDR1 is LNHDA, CDR2 SQIVND (reference sequence). The chain's CDR3 is CASKGARTDTQYF. The CDR3 DNA reads as TGTGCCAGTAAAGGGGCTCGCACAGATACGCAGTATTTT.

J is TRBJ1-2 and V is TRBV25-1, with D unresolved. The CDR3 contains 13 residues. The germline CDR1 and CDR2 sequences are MGHDK and SYGVNS. The V end lost 3 bases, the J end lost 4 bases, and 9 bases lay between the germline ends. CDR3 sequence reads: CASSDTKFYGYTF. In nucleotides, the CDR3 is TGTGCCAGCAGTGACACAAAATTCTATGGCTACACCTTC.

This chain links TRBV19 with TRBJ2-5; 12 nucleotides agree with TRBD2. Germline V CDR1 and CDR2: LNHDA, SQIVND (reference sequence). The CDR3 loop spans 16 amino acids. The V segment lost 5 bases and the J segment 1 base; nucleotides outside the gene matches: 5. This CDR3 reads CASSVGLAGFQETQYF. The CDR3 region has the DNA TGTGCCAGTAGTGTGGGACTAGCGGGCTTCCAAGAGACCCAGTACTTC. Looking up the rest from reference TRBV19 and TRBJ2-5 gives the full variable domain: DGGITQSPKYLFRKEGQNVTLSCEQNLNHDAMYWYRQDPGQGLRLIYYSQIVNDFQKGDIAEGYSVSREKKESFPLTVTSAQKNPTAFYLCASSVGLAGFQETQYFGPGTRLLVL.

A single count supports this clone. The rearrangement links TRBV7-9 to TRBJ2-3; TRBD2 agrees at 9 bases. There are 16 residues in the CDR3. Per the germline V gene, CDR1 is SEHNR and CDR2 is FQNEAQ (reference sequence). With V trimmed by 3 bases and J by 1 base, 5 bases remained unmatched. As DNA, the CDR3 is TGTGCCAGCAGCTTTAGTGCTAGCGGGGGCACAGATACGCAGTATTTT. Translating gives CASSFSASGGTDTQYF.

The gene calls are TRBV20-1 and TRBJ1-5; D may be TRBD1 (5 bases). This CDR3 has 15 amino acids. V lost 3 bases to trimming and J lost 3 bases, with 15 bases between them. Looked up from germline, CDR1 is DFQATT and CDR2 is SNEGSKA (reference sequence). CDR3 DNA sequence: TGCAGTGCTAGTCGGCAGGGATTCCTCAATCAGCCCCAGCATTTT. It yields the protein CSASRQGFLNQPQHF.

The chain uses TRBV2 and TRBJ2-3, with TRBD2 matching 11 bases. V shed 3 bases, J shed 2 bases, and the junction held 4 bases outside the gene matches. There are 16 residues in the CDR3. Per germline, CDR1 SNHLY and CDR2 FYNNEI. The CDR3 DNA is TGTGCCAGCAGTGACCCTAGCGGGAGGTTCACAGATACGCAGTATTTT. Its translation is CASSDPSGRFTDTQYF.

The chain recombines TRBV3-1 (or the pseudogene TRBV3-2) with TRBJ1-4; maybe TRBD1 (5 bases). The germline gives CDR1 LGHDT, CDR2 YNNKEL (reference sequence). This CDR3 spans 15 amino acids. Trimming took off 4 bases at V and 5 bases at J, with 14 bases between the two ends. CDR3 protein: CASSPFGGLNEKLFF. CDR3 coding DNA: TGTGCCAGCAGCCCTTTTGGGGGACTCAATGAAAAACTGTTTTTT.

This chain connects TRBV18 to TRBJ1-2; D is ambiguous. Trimming left V 5 bases short and J 4 bases short, with 14 bases between. Germline loops: CDR1 KGHSH, CDR2 LQKENI. The CDR3 runs to 14 residues. CDR3: CASSTLDSPYGYTF. The CDR3 nucleotides read TGTGCCAGCTCAACACTAGATAGCCCCTATGGCTACACCTTC. Combining the CDR3 with reference TRBV18 and TRBJ1-2 gives the whole variable domain NAGVMQNPRHLVRRRGQEARLRCSPMKGHSHVYWYRQLPEEGLKFMVYLQKENIIDESGMPKERFSAEFPKEGPSILRIQQVVRGDSAAYFCASSTLDSPYGYTFGSGTRLTVV.

The V and J genes are TRBV12-3 or TRBV12-4 and TRBJ1-2, with a tentative D call TRBD1 (5 bases). This CDR3 has 13 amino acids. Trimming left V 3 bases short and J 6 bases short, with 11 bases between. CDR3 loop: CASSFTAGHGYTF. The CDR3 bases are TGTGCCAGCAGTTTTACGGCAGGGCATGGCTACACCTTC.

The gene calls are TRBV11-1 and TRBJ1-2; D perhaps matches TRBD1 (6 bases). The CDR3 has 13 amino acids. The V end lost 5 bases, the J end lost 8 bases, and 15 bases lay between the germline ends. Germline V CDR1 and CDR2: SGHAT, FQDESV (reference sequence). DNA of the CDR3: TGTGCCAGCAGCCCTCCTCACAGGGACGGCTACACCTTC. Translated: CASSPPHRDGYTF.

The chain joins TRBV5-1 to TRBJ2-2; the match to TRBD1 covers 7 bases. The germline gives CDR1 SGHRS, CDR2 YFSETQ. The ends lost 2 bases at V and 1 base at J; junction bases unmatched: 2. The CDR3 is 15 amino acids. The CDR3 loop reads CASSLRQGNTGELFF. The CDR3 DNA reads as TGCGCCAGCAGCTTAAGACAGGGGAACACCGGGGAGCTGTTTTTT.

This rearrangement joins TRBV13 to TRBJ1-1, with D possibly TRBD1 on 6 matching bases. Trimming removed 3 bases from V and 3 bases from J, with 11 bases in between. CDR1 PRHDT and CDR2 FYEKMQ come from the germline V gene (reference sequence). The CDR3 consists of 14 residues. The CDR3 DNA follows: TGTGCCAGCAGCTTTACAGGGTCGGACACTGAAGCTTTCTTT. It is translated as CASSFTGSDTEAFF.

The chain links TRBV6-2 or TRBV6-3 to TRBJ2-3; D is unresolved. Germline assignment: CDR1 MNHEY and CDR2 SVGEGT. V dropped 5 bases and J dropped 4 bases, with 16 bases sitting between them. The CDR3 is 15 residues long. CDR3 residues: CASSLRRGRPDTQYF. CDR3 coding DNA: TGTGCCAGCAGTCTTCGTAGAGGTCGCCCAGATACGCAGTATTTT.

This clone was recorded many times. V gene TRBV4-1 combines with J gene TRBJ2-7; possibly TRBD2 for D (5 bases). Germline V CDR1 and CDR2: MGHRA, YSYEKL. This CDR3 is 16 amino acids long. V shed 4 bases and J shed 2 bases, with 18 bases lying between them. In DNA, the CDR3 is TGCGCCAGCAGCCCCCTTAATGAGGGCAGGCCCTACGAGCAGTACTTC. Translation: CASSPLNEGRPYEQYF.

This clone was observed once. The rearrangement links TRBV6-1 to TRBJ1-6; D ambiguous. V lost 2 bases to trimming and J lost 6 bases, with 14 bases between them. This CDR3 is 16 amino acids long. Germline-derived CDR1 and CDR2 are MNHNS and SASEGT. CDR3 in amino acids: CASSEIPGAGNSPLHF. The DNA for the CDR3 is TGTGCCAGCAGTGAAATTCCGGGAGCCGGTAATTCACCCCTCCACTTT.

This clone was seen more than once but under ten times. The V gene is TRBV3-1 (or the pseudogene TRBV3-2), the J gene TRBJ1-2, with D hard to call. This CDR3 region has 15 residues. V lost 0 bases and J 8 bases, leaving 16 bases between the germline ends. Germline V gives CDR1 LGHDT, CDR2 YNNKEL (reference sequence). DNA for the CDR3: TGTGCCAGCAGCCAAGATGCAGGCAAGATTGGGGGCTACACCTTC. Its translation: CASSQDAGKIGGYTF.

This clone was seen just once. The V and J genes are TRBV18 and TRBJ2-7, with a weak D call TRBD2 (6 bases). This CDR3 comprises 14 residues. Between the trimmed V and J ends, which lost 6 bases and 3 bases, there was a span of 15 bases. CDR1 and CDR2 from the germline V gene are KGHSH and LQKENI. CDR3 residues: CASSPGGRFYEQYF. CDR3 coding DNA: TGTGCCAGCTCCCCCGGAGGGAGGTTCTACGAGCAGTACTTC.